The clone carrying this T cell receptor beta chain was seen only once. Its specificity is unknown. This sample stems from a study of cytomegalovirus exposure and HLA in healthy donors. Notes on the study in general: Among TCR beta chains, those listed as cytomegalovirus-associated numbered about 160. The authors later linked a missense DCLRE1C variant to TCR beta V- and J-gene trimming.

The CDR3 contains 19 residues. PCR primers comprised 60 Vbeta and 13 Jbeta primers. Method: immunoSEQ multiplex PCR; TCRdb's copy keeps in-frame clones and lacks some. Of roughly 120,000 clones in the sample, under 85% were seen once. The sample was PBMCs. This TCR derives from a woman between 18 and 29 years old in good health and CMV-seronegative. The chain uses TRBV1 and TRBJ1-2; TRBD1 reflects the table's D call only, with no check against the DNA. TRBV1 is a documented pseudogene. The CDR3 loop reads CTSSQVSRQGETRVNCYTF. The CDR3 DNA is TGCACCAGCAGCCAAGTATCGCGACAGGGTGAAACTCGCGTGAATTGCTACACCTTC.